A single sample gave rise to the 30 T cell receptor beta chains below, sequenced in a study of cytomegalovirus exposure and HLA in healthy donors. The PCR contained 60 Vbeta and 13 Jbeta primers. The table came from immunoSEQ multiplex PCR; TCRdb's copy has only in-frame clones and leaves some out. The sample holds 170,000 or so clones; 75% are singletons and the top ten take about 3%. Sequences were obtained from PBMCs. Receptors originate from a male donor in good health and CMV-seronegative.

This sequence joins TRBV10-3 and TRBJ1-5; TRBD1 might be the D (6 bases). This CDR3 spans 15 amino acids. CDR1 is ENHRY and CDR2 is SYGVKD in the germline V gene. The V end was cut by 6 bases, the J end by 2 bases, with 14 bases between. The CDR3 DNA reads TGTGCCATCAGGCCCGCGGGGGCCGGCAATCAGCCCCAGCATTTT. Protein sequence: CAIRPAGAGNQPQHF.

V gene TRBV6-5 combines with J gene TRBJ1-1, with 8 bases that match TRBD1. Germline CDR1 is MNHEY and CDR2 is SVGAGI. With V trimmed by 4 bases and J by 1 base, 2 bases remained unmatched. The CDR3 spans 14 residues. CDR3 nucleotide sequence: TGTGCCAGCAGTTGGGGACAGGCGAACACTGAAGCTTTCTTT. As protein: CASSWGQANTEAFF.

This chain joins TRBV6-4 and TRBJ2-5; D is unclear. The germline V and J ends were trimmed by 7 bases and 0 bases, with 6 bases remaining between them. CDR1 and CDR2 from the germline V gene are MRHNA and SNTAGT. This CDR3 is built from 12 residues. CDR3 DNA sequence: TGTGCCAGCACTTTGTACCAAGAGACCCAGTACTTC. Residues: CASTLYQETQYF.

The chain carries TRBV6-6 and TRBJ1-5, with D perhaps matching TRBD1 (6 bases). Germline-derived CDR1 and CDR2 are MNHNY and SVGAGI (reference sequence). Trimming took 6 bases from V and 2 from J, leaving 14 bases between them. The CDR3 contains 15 residues. CDR3 sequence (DNA): TGTGCCAGCAGCCGCCAGGGGCGGGGCAATCAGCCCCAGCATTTT. The encoded protein is CASSRQGRGNQPQHF.

This chain connects TRBV19 to TRBJ1-5; D perhaps matches TRBD1 (6 bases). The CDR3 is 17 residues long. V lost 7 bases and J 1 base, leaving 20 bases between the germline ends. The germline V gene encodes CDR1 LNHDA and CDR2 SQIVND (reference sequence). CDR3 DNA sequence: TGTGCCAGTAAGATGAGGACAGAGAGACTCAGCAATCAGCCCCAGCATTTT. Residues: CASKMRTERLSNQPQHF.

The V and J genes are TRBV5-1 and TRBJ2-3; D might be TRBD2 (6 bases). The CDR3 contains 14 residues. Trimming cost V 4 bases and J 0 bases, with 9 bases left between them. Per the germline V gene, CDR1 is SGHRS and CDR2 is YFSETQ. The DNA for the CDR3 is TGCGCCAGCAGCGGGGGGTCTAGCACAGATACGCAGTATTTT. Residues: CASSGGSSTDTQYF.

The chain employs TRBV9 and TRBJ1-5, with 8 bases that match TRBD1. Germline assignment: CDR1 SGDLS and CDR2 YYNGEE. Trimming removed 0 bases from V and 7 bases from J; junction bases left unmatched: 6. This CDR3 is 15 amino acids long. Here the CDR3 reads CASSVGTGIGQPQHF. CDR3 nucleotides: TGTGCCAGCAGCGTAGGGACAGGGATCGGACAGCCCCAGCATTTT.

Points on this clone: Other DNA sequences in this sample translate to the same CDR3. The CDR3 DNA reads TGTGCCAGCAGGATGACTGGGAATGAGCAGTTCTTC. It translates to CASRMTGNEQFF. The chain employs TRBV28 and TRBJ2-1, with D hard to call. This CDR3 spans 12 amino acids. V was shortened by 6 bases and J by 7 bases, with 10 bases between the two germline ends. Germline CDR1 and CDR2: MDHEN and SYDVKM.

This clone was recorded only once. This chain links TRBV21-1 with TRBJ2-5; TRBD2 reflects the table's D call only, with no check against the DNA. TRBV21-1 is noted as a pseudogene. CDR3 size: 14 residues. The CDR3 region has the DNA TGTGCCAGCAGCAAAGCGAGAGGCGACGAGACCCAGTACTTC. Translating gives CASSKARGDETQYF.

The gene calls are TRBV25-1 and TRBJ1-5; D gene ambiguous. The germline V gene has CDR1 MGHDK and CDR2 SYGVNS. CDR3 size: 12 residues. Trimming pared 6 bases from V and 7 bases from J, leaving 10 bases between. CDR3 in amino acids: CASSHGAQPQHF. The CDR3 DNA reads as TGTGCCAGCAGCCACGGAGCACAGCCCCAGCATTTT.

This chain links TRBV28 with TRBJ2-1, with 10 nucleotides matching TRBD2. The CDR3 length is 15 residues. V dropped 5 bases and J dropped 8; count of bases not matched to a gene: 9. CDR1 is MDHEN, CDR2 SYDVKM, per germline. The CDR3 reads CASSPLAGERDEQFF. The CDR3 DNA follows: TGTGCCAGCAGTCCCCTAGCGGGAGAGAGAGATGAGCAGTTCTTC.

This rearrangement joins TRBV7-2 to TRBJ1-2, with TRBD1 identical over 8 bases. Germline values: CDR1 SGHTA, CDR2 FQGNSA. Losses at the gene ends were 6 bases for V and 8 bases for J; bases not matched to a gene: 11. The CDR3 runs to 14 residues. DNA of the CDR3: TGTGCCAGCAGGAGTGGCCAGGGGGCGTTCGGCTACACCTTC. Its translation: CASRSGQGAFGYTF. Supplemented by reference TRBV7-2 and TRBJ1-2, the full variable domain reads GAGVSQSPSNKVTEKGKDVELRCDPISGHTALYWYRQSLGQGLEFLIYFQGNSAPDKSGLPSDRFSAERTGGSVSTLTIQRTQQEDSAVYLCASRSGQGAFGYTFGSGTRLTVV.

V gene TRBV27 combines with J gene TRBJ2-4; D gene uncertain. In germline, CDR1 is MNHEY, CDR2 SMNVEV (reference sequence). Trimming removed 3 bases from V and 0 bases from J, with 6 bases in between. The CDR3 contains 14 residues. CDR3 sequence reads: CASSFILAKNIQYF. The DNA for the CDR3 is TGTGCCAGCAGTTTCATACTAGCCAAAAACATTCAGTACTTC.

This chain connects TRBV6-5 to TRBJ1-5, with D hard to call. Trimming shortened V by 8 bases and J by 4 bases, and 12 bases separated the two germline ends. This CDR3 contains 13 residues. Germline V gene data show CDR1 as MNHEY and CDR2 as SVGAGI. The CDR3 DNA is TGTGCCAGCGCCTTCGGAGGGAATCAGCCCCAGCATTTT. It encodes CASAFGGNQPQHF.

The genes are TRBV4-2 and TRBJ1-2; D is ambiguous. Germline CDR1 and CDR2: LGHNA and YNFKEQ. This CDR3 contains 14 residues. Trimming removed 3 bases from V and 0 bases from J, with 8 bases in between. CDR3 DNA sequence: TGTGCCAGCAGCCACGGACTTCCTAACTATGGCTACACCTTC. This encodes CASSHGLPNYGYTF.

As DNA, the CDR3 is TGTGCCAGCAGGAGGACTCAGACGGCAACTAATGAAAAACTGTTTTTT. It translates to CASRRTQTATNEKLFF. The chain employs TRBV25-1 and TRBJ1-4; D is ambiguous. This CDR3 comprises 16 residues. The V end lost 6 bases, the J end lost 0 bases, and 14 bases lay between the germline ends. Per the germline V gene, CDR1 is MGHDK and CDR2 is SYGVNS.

The genes are TRBV6-5 and TRBJ1-1; 9 bases are a match to TRBD1. CDR1 and CDR2 (germline): MNHEY, SVGAGI. V shed 5 bases, J shed 1 base, and the junction held 5 bases outside the gene matches. The CDR3 spans 15 residues. This CDR3 is CASSGQGSGNTEAFF. For the CDR3, the DNA is TGTGCCAGCAGTGGACAGGGGTCGGGGAACACTGAAGCTTTCTTT.

As concerns this clone: In the same sample, other DNA sequences code for this CDR3. J is TRBJ2-7 and V is TRBV23-1; possibly TRBD1 for D (6 bases). TRBV23-1 is an open reading frame, and its role is uncertain. The germline V and J ends were trimmed by 6 bases and 2 bases, with 11 bases remaining between them. The CDR3 is 13 amino acids. CDR3 sequence reads: CASSRGRTYEQYF. Written as DNA, the CDR3 is TGCGCCAGCAGCAGGGGCAGGACCTACGAGCAGTACTTC.

The chain combines TRBV7-3 with TRBJ2-3; D gene uncertain. V was pared by 5 bases and J by 1 base, with 13 bases between. This CDR3 is built from 15 residues. The germline V gene has CDR1 SGHTA and CDR2 FQGTGA. The CDR3 DNA is TGTGCCAGCAGCCCTCGTTTGTCGGGCACAGATACGCAGTATTTT. Its protein product is CASSPRLSGTDTQYF.

A remark on this clone: One end of the junction does not line up with germline, which may come from a read error. Other DNA sequences in this sample translate to the same CDR3. The genes are TRBV28 and TRBJ2-3; 8 bases fit TRBD2. From germline, CDR1 is MDHEN and CDR2 SYDVKM. The CDR3 consists of 15 residues. Here the CDR3 reads CASSVDAGGTDTQYF. The CDR3 DNA sequence: TGTGCCAGCAGTGTTGATGCGGGGGGAACAGATACACAGTATTTT. Variable domain in full (rest from reference TRBV28 and TRBJ2-3): DVKVTQSSRYLVKRTGEKVFLECVQDMDHENMFWYRQDPGLGLRLIYFSYDVKMKEKGDIPEGYSVSREKKERFSLILESASTNQTSMYLCASSVDAGGTDTQYFGPGTRLTVL.

The CDR3 here is CASSRERDRGRDYTF. The DNA for the CDR3 is TGTGCCAGCAGCCGAGAAAGGGACAGGGGGCGCGACTACACCTTC. The rearrangement uses TRBV4-2 and TRBJ1-2; TRBD1 agrees at 12 bases. Trimming cost V 4 bases and J 10 bases; bases outside gene matches: 10. This CDR3 region has 15 residues. Germline CDR1 is LGHNA and CDR2 is YNFKEQ.

The gene calls are TRBV10-1 and TRBJ1-2; D not certain. Between the trimmed V and J ends, which lost 6 bases and 3 bases, there was a span of 17 bases. Germline loops: CDR1 WNHNN, CDR2 SYGVQD (reference sequence). The CDR3 runs to 15 residues. CDR3 DNA sequence: TGCGCCAGCAGCCCCGCGGGTTCGGAGTACTATGGCTACACCTTC. Its protein product is CASSPAGSEYYGYTF.

There are a few counts of this clone. This chain connects TRBV30 to TRBJ2-2, with D possibly matching TRBD2 (5 bases). This CDR3 is 13 amino acids long. V was cut by 7 bases and J by 1 base, with 10 bases left in between. CDR1 and CDR2 from the germline V gene are GTSNPN and SVGIG (reference sequence). CDR3 nucleotides: TGTGCCTCGGGGTCACAGAACACCGGGGAGCTGTTTTTT. It is translated as CASGSQNTGELFF.

Only a few counts were recorded for this clone. The rearrangement links TRBV7-9 to TRBJ2-7; 9 nucleotides match TRBD1. V shed 2 bases, J shed 1 base, and the junction held 3 bases outside the gene matches. Germline V gene data show CDR1 as SEHNR and CDR2 as FQNEAQ (reference sequence). This CDR3 spans 15 amino acids. This chain's CDR3 is CASSLYRGRSYEQYF. CDR3 in DNA: TGTGCCAGCAGCTTATACAGGGGGCGATCCTACGAGCAGTACTTC. Complete variable domain (other parts from reference TRBV7-9 and TRBJ2-7): DTGVSQNPRHKITKRGQNVTFRCDPISEHNRLYWYRQTLGQGPEFLTYFQNEAQLEKSRLLSDRFSAERPKGSFSTLEIQRTEQGDSAMYLCASSLYRGRSYEQYFGPGTRLTVT.

This clone appeared a few times. The chain recombines TRBV28 with TRBJ1-5; D is ambiguous. Trimming took 3 bases from V and 2 from J, leaving 14 bases between them. CDR1 and CDR2 from the germline V gene are MDHEN and SYDVKM. The CDR3 extends over 16 amino acids. CDR3 region: CASSLPRGGGNQPQHF. CDR3 nucleotide sequence: TGTGCCAGCAGTTTGCCTCGGGGAGGCGGCAATCAGCCCCAGCATTTT.

V usage is TRBV6-5 and J usage is TRBJ2-3; 11 bases are a match to TRBD2. The CDR3 consists of 14 residues. V trimming: 6 bases; J trimming: 5 bases; junction bases outside the gene matches: 4. The germline V gene encodes CDR1 MNHEY and CDR2 SVGAGI. The CDR3: CASSPSGRQDTQYF. CDR3 nucleotide sequence: TGTGCCAGCAGCCCTAGCGGGAGGCAAGATACGCAGTATTTT.

The chain combines TRBV2 with TRBJ2-1; TRBD2 agrees at 11 bases. The CDR3 has 13 amino acids. J was trimmed by 5 bases and V by 11 bases; bases with no gene match: 5. From germline, CDR1 is SNHLY and CDR2 FYNNEI. The chain's CDR3 is CAFRLAGHNEQFF. Written as DNA, the CDR3 is TGTGCCTTCCGACTAGCGGGACACAATGAGCAGTTCTTC.

This clone was picked up a small number of times. This chain links TRBV18 with TRBJ1-4, with D uncertain. The CDR3 spans 12 residues. V was trimmed by 3 bases and J by 7 bases, leaving 6 bases between them. Per the germline V gene, CDR1 is KGHSH and CDR2 is LQKENI. For the CDR3, the DNA is TGTGCCAGCTCACCTCAGGTTGAAAAACTGTTTTTT. It codes for CASSPQVEKLFF.

The CDR3 sequence is CASSLWTGEQYF. The CDR3 nucleotides are TGCGCCAGCAGCTTGTGGACAGGTGAGCAGTACTTC. This chain uses TRBV5-1 with TRBJ2-7; 7 bases match TRBD1. Trimming took 1 base from V and 7 from J; bases not matched to a gene: 2. Germline V gene sequence: CDR1 SGHRS, CDR2 YFSETQ. CDR3 length: 12 amino acids.

The V call is TRBV7-3, the J call TRBJ1-4, with D possibly being TRBD1 (6 bases). The CDR3 covers 15 residues. Trimming removed 5 bases from V and 4 bases from J, with 14 bases in between. Germline V lookup: CDR1 SGHTA, CDR2 FQGTGA. CDR3 bases: TGTGCCAGCAGCCTAGGGGGACGGCGTAATGAAAAACTGTTTTTT. Encoded protein: CASSLGGRRNEKLFF.